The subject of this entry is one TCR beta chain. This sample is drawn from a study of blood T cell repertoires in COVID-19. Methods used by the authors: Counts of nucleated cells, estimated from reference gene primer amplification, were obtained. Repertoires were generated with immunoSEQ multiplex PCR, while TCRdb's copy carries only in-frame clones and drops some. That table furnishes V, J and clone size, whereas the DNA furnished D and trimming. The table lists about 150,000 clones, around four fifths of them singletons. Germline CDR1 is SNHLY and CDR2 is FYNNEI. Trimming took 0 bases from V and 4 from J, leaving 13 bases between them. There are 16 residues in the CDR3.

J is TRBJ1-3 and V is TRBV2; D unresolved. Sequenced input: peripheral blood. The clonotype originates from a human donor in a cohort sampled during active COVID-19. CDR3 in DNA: TGTGCCAGCAGTGAAGCTACCCCGGGAGCGGGAAACACCATATATTTT. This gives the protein CASSEATPGAGNTIYF.